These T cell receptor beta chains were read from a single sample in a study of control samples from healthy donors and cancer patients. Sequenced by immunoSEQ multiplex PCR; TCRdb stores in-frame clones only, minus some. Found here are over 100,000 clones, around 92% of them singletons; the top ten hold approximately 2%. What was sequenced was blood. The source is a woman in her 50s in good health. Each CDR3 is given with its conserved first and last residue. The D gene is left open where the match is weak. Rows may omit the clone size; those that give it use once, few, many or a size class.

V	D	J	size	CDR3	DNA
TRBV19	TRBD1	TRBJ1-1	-	CASSIGTGYEGRRAFF	TGTGCCAGTAGTATCGGGACAGGGTATGAGGGACGGCGAGCTTTCTTT
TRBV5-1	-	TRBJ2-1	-	CASSLAVADYNEQFF	TGCGCCAGCAGCTTGGCAGTAGCGGACTACAATGAGCAGTTCTTC
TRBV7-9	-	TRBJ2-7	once	CASSLFEGSYEQYF	TGTGCCAGCAGCTTGTTTGAGGGGTCCTACGAGCAGTACTTC
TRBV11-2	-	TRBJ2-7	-	CASSLGTGPSYEQYF	TGTGCCAGCAGCTTAGGAACGGGGCCCAGCTACGAGCAGTACTTC
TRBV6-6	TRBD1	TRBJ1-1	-	CASSSDRATEAFF	TGTGCCAGCAGTTCCGACAGGGCGACTGAAGCTTTCTTT
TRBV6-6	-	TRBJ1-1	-	CASRAGNTEAFF	TGTGCCAGCAGGGCCGGGAACACTGAAGCTTTCTTT
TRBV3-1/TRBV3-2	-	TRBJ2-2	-	CASSQARGELFF	TGTGCCAGCAGCCAGGCCCGGGGGGAGCTGTTTTTT
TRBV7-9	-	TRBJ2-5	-	CASSGPEETQYF	TGTGCCAGCTCAGGGCCCGAAGAGACCCAGTACTTC
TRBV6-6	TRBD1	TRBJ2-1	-	CASAPTGGYGEQFF	TGTGCCAGCGCCCCGACAGGGGGATATGGTGAGCAGTTCTTC
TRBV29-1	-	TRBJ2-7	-	CSVEDGRSSYEQYF	TGCAGCGTTGAAGATGGCAGGTCCTCCTACGAGCAGTACTTC
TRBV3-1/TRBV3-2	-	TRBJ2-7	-	CASSQGWLLIREQYF	TGTGCCAGCAGCCAGGGGTGGCTCCTCATCCGCGAGCAGTACTTC
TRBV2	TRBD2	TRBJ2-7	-	CASSQRGPEQYF	TGTGCCAGCAGCCAGCGGGGCCCCGAGCAGTACTTC
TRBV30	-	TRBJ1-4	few	CASGPATNEKLFF	TGTGCCTCCGGGCCTGCAACTAATGAAAAACTGTTTTTT
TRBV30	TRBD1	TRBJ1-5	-	CAWSASGTGLSQPQHF	TGTGCCTGGAGCGCGTCCGGGACAGGGCTGTCTCAGCCCCAGCATTTT
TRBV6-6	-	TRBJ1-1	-	CASSYNGGTEAFF	TGTGCCAGCAGTTATAATGGGGGCACTGAAGCTTTCTTT
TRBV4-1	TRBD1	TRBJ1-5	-	CASSQAQTGTSNQPQHF	TGCGCCAGCAGCCAAGCTCAGACAGGGACTAGCAATCAGCCCCAGCATTTT
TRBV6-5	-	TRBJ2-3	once	CASSLAYTDTQYF	TGTGCCAGCAGTTTAGCCTACACAGATACGCAGTATTTT
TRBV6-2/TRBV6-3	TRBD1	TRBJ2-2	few	CASSPGTGDTGELFF	TGTGCCAGCAGCCCCGGGACAGGGGACACCGGGGAGCTGTTTTTT
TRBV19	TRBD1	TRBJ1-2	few	CASNHGWTGEFGYGYTF	TGTGCCAGTAATCACGGATGGACAGGGGAATTTGGCTATGGCTACACCTTC
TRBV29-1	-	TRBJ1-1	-	CSGNRANTEAFF	TGCAGCGGCAACCGGGCTAACACTGAAGCTTTCTTT
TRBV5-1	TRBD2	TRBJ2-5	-	CASSLSGGPRETQYF	TGCGCCAGCAGCTTAAGCGGGGGTCCCCGAGAGACCCAGTACTTC
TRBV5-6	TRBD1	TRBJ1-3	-	CASRERTGGNTIYF	TGTGCCAGCAGAGAGCGGACAGGTGGAAACACCATATATTTT
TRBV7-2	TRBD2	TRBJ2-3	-	CASSPRLAASTDTQYF	TGTGCCAGCAGCCCCCGACTAGCGGCTAGCACAGATACGCAGTATTTT
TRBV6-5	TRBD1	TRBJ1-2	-	CASSPSGQAYGYTF	TGTGCCAGCAGCCCCTCCGGACAGGCTTATGGCTACACCTTC
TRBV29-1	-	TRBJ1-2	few	CSVTVTGGKGYTF	TGCAGCGTAACGGTGACAGGTGGAAAGGGCTACACCTTC
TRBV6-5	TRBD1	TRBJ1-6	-	CASSNRGNSPLHF	TGTGCCAGCAGTAACAGGGGGAATTCACCCCTCCACTTT
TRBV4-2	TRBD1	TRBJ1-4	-	CASSTPRQGINEKLFF	TGTGCCAGCAGCACTCCGAGACAGGGGATAAATGAAAAACTGTTTTTT
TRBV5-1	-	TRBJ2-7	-	CASSPRWGASYEQYF	TGCGCCAGCAGCCCCCGGTGGGGGGCTTCCTACGAGCAGTACTTC
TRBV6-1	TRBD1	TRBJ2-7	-	CASSEGSGTGLIYF	TGTGCCAGCAGTGAAGGATCTGGGACAGGCCTGATATACTTC
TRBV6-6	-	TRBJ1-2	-	CASSYSSEGGYTF	TGTGCCAGCAGTTACTCGTCTGAAGGGGGCTACACCTTC
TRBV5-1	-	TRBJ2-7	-	CASRKADSYEQYF	TGCGCCAGCAGGAAGGCAGATTCCTACGAGCAGTACTTC
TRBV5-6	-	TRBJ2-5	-	CASSPIGVQGRKETQYF	TGTGCCAGCAGCCCCATCGGAGTACAGGGTAGAAAAGAGACCCAGTACTTC
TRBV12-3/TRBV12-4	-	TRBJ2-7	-	CASSSGHYEQYF	TGTGCCAGCAGTTCGGGACACTACGAGCAGTACTTC
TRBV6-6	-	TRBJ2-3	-	CASFRTVDTQYF	TGTGCCAGCTTCCGGACAGTAGATACGCAGTATTTT
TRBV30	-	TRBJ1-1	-	CAWSVRRPMAEAFF	TGTGCCTGGAGTGTACGGCGACCGATGGCTGAAGCTTTCTTT
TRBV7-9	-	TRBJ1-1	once	CASSLPDVRGAFF	TGTGCCAGCAGCCTGCCGGACGTGAGGGGAGCTTTCTTT
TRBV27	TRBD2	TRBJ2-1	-	CASRLSGGYNEQFF	TGTGCCAGCAGACTTAGCGGGGGATACAATGAGCAGTTCTTC
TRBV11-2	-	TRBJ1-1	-	CASSLDWGGAFF	TGTGCCAGCAGCTTAGATTGGGGGGGAGCTTTCTTT
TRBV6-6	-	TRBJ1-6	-	CASSPFYEGRSPLHF	TGCGCCAGCAGTCCTTTTTATGAAGGACGTTCACCCCTCCACTTT
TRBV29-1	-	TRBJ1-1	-	CSVARGGAGTEAFF	TGCAGCGTCGCGCGGGGGGGCGCGGGGACTGAAGCTTTCTTT
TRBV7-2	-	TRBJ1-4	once	CASSYSHNEKLFF	TGTGCCAGCAGCTACTCCCATAATGAAAAACTGTTTTTT
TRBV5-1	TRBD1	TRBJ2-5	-	CASSTGQGATAGETQYF	TGCGCCAGCAGCACGGGACAGGGGGCAACGGCGGGGGAGACCCAGTACTTC
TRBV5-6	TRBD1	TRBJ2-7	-	CASSYGQGLKTYEQYF	TGTGCCAGCAGCTATGGACAGGGGCTAAAAACCTACGAGCAGTACTTC
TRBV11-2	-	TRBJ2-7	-	CASSPLGGYEQYF	TGTGCCAGCAGTCCTCTGGGGGGCTACGAGCAGTACTTC